Listed below are T cell receptor beta chains from one sample, sequenced in a study of T-cell reconstitution after alpha-beta-depleted transplantation in children. TCRdb analysed the PCR reads with MiXCR anew, one entry per CDR3 protein. The profile shows 500,000 to 650,000 distinct CDR3 sequences, over 10% of them singletons. This specimen was PBMCs, mostly from graft donor cells, taken 180 days after TCRalphabeta/CD19-depleted stem cell transplant. The receptors stem from a female patient aged 2-10 years who had a stem cell transplant for aplastic anemia, so the T cells may come from the graft donor. Each CDR3 is given with its conserved first and last residue. A D gene is named only where the DNA matches it firmly. Part of the rows lack a size; the others show once, few, many or a class for expanded clones.

j_gene,abundance,d_gene,v_gene,CDR3aa,CDR3nt
TRBJ1-5,few,.,TRBV4-1,CASSPSWGGHQPQHF,TGCGCCAGCAGCCCCTCTTGGGGGGGCCATCAGCCCCAGCATTTT
TRBJ2-5,.,TRBD2,TRBV4-2,CASSQWPSGRVGETQYF,TGTGCCAGCAGCCAATGGCCTAGCGGGAGAGTTGGAGAGACCCAGTACTTC
TRBJ1-2,.,.,TRBV29-1,CSVEPRDPPAYGYTF,TGCAGCGTTGAACCGAGGGACCCACCAGCCTATGGCTACACCTTC
TRBJ2-1,.,.,TRBV2,CASRESSLEQFF,TGTGCCAGCAGGGAGAGTAGCCTTGAGCAGTTCTTC
TRBJ2-5,.,.,TRBV11-2,CASSLVYPRVSQETQYF,TGTGCCAGCAGCTTAGTCTACCCCAGGGTGTCGCAAGAGACCCAGTACTTC
TRBJ2-7,few,.,TRBV6-5,CASSYSNEQYF,TGTGCCAGCAGTTACTCGAACGAGCAGTACTTC
TRBJ2-6,few,.,TRBV25-1,CASTEHGSGANVLTF,TGTGCCAGCACTGAACATGGTTCTGGGGCCAACGTCCTGACTTTC
TRBJ1-1,.,.,TRBV25-1,CASSAPGGGLNTEAFF,TGTGCCAGCAGTGCTCCTGGGGGGGGCCTGAACACTGAAGCTTTCTTT
TRBJ2-1,few,TRBD2,TRBV5-1,CASRRLAGDNEQFF,TGCGCCAGCCGTCGACTAGCGGGAGACAATGAGCAGTTCTTC
TRBJ2-3,.,.,TRBV6-1,CASKWALNTDTQYF,TGTGCCAGCAAGTGGGCTTTAAACACAGATACGCAGTATTTT
TRBJ2-7,few,TRBD2,TRBV20-1,CSASPLRGDHEQYF,TGCAGTGCTAGCCCACTGCGGGGGGACCACGAGCAGTACTTC
TRBJ2-1,many,TRBD2,TRBV6-1,CASRPTISGRAFGTEQFF,TGTGCCAGCAGACCCACGATCAGCGGGAGGGCCTTCGGTACTGAGCAGTTCTTC
TRBJ2-6,.,.,TRBV13,CASSQDGSSGANVLTF,TGTGCCAGCAGCCAGGACGGGAGCTCTGGGGCCAACGTCCTGACTTTC
TRBJ1-4,few,.,TRBV7-9,CASSDRRTGNEKLFF,TGTGCCAGCAGCGACCGTCGGACTGGAAATGAAAAACTGTTTTTT
TRBJ2-4,.,.,TRBV29-1,CSVEDPWGAKNIQYF,TGCAGCGTTGAAGATCCGTGGGGAGCCAAAAACATTCAGTACTTC
TRBJ1-1,few,.,TRBV7-9,CASGKAGANTEAFF,TGTGCCAGCGGGAAAGCAGGGGCGAACACTGAAGCTTTCTTT
TRBJ1-5,.,.,TRBV15,CATSPLWTGDQPQHF,TGTGCCACCAGCCCCCTGTGGACGGGAGATCAGCCCCAGCATTTT
TRBJ2-2,once,.,TRBV7-3,CASSLMAGVNTGELFF,TGTGCCAGCAGCTTAATGGCAGGGGTGAACACTGGGGAGCTGTTTTTT
TRBJ2-3,.,.,TRBV5-1,CASSSPTFRGTDTQYF,TGCGCCAGCAGCTCCCCGACCTTCCGGGGCACAGATACGCAGTATTTT
TRBJ1-1,.,.,TRBV20-1,CSASLRGMILNTEAFF,TGCAGTGCTTCTTTGAGAGGGATGATCCTGAACACTGAAGCTTTCTTT
TRBJ2-3,.,.,TRBV7-2,CARSSGGTQYF,TGTGCCCGCAGTTCCGGAGGTACGCAGTATTTC
TRBJ2-1,few,TRBD2,TRBV7-9,CASSPGGQKQFF,TGTGCCAGCAGCCCGGGGGGGCAAAAGCAGTTCTTC
TRBJ1-6,.,.,TRBV6-2/TRBV6-3,CASSYSVWNSPLHF,TGTGCCAGCAGTTACTCGGTGTGGAATTCACCCCTCCACTTT
TRBJ1-5,.,.,TRBV7-2,CASSPRVGAINQPRHF,TGTGCCAGCAGCCCCCGTGTAGGGGCGATTAATCAGCCCCGGCATTTT
TRBJ2-1,few,.,TRBV4-3,CASSQDRGDNEQFF,TGCGCCAGCAGCCAAGATCGTGGGGACAATGAGCAGTTCTTC
TRBJ1-5,.,TRBD1,TRBV7-9,CASSLASRDRDQPQHF,TGTGCCAGCAGCTTAGCGTCCCGGGACAGGGATCAGCCCCAGCATTTT
TRBJ2-1,.,.,TRBV3-1,CASCQGPGRSYNEQFF,TGTGCCTCCTGCCAAGGGCCGGGAAGGTCCTACAATGAGCAGTTCTTC
TRBJ1-3,many,.,TRBV28,CASSLLGGYSGNTIYF,TGTGCCAGCAGTTTATTGGGGGGTTACTCTGGAAACACCATATATTTT
TRBJ2-1,few,TRBD2,TRBV29-1,CSVHSRTSGSHSYNEQFF,TGCAGCGTTCATAGCCGGACTAGCGGGAGCCATTCCTACAATGAGCAGTTCTTC
TRBJ2-7,.,.,TRBV7-8,CASSLTHQGEQYF,TGTGCCAGCAGCCTGACACACCAGGGAGAGCAGTACTTC
TRBJ2-2,.,TRBD1,TRBV5-1,CASSADRGETGELFF,TGCGCCAGCAGCGCCGACAGGGGCGAGACCGGGGAGCTGTTTTTT
TRBJ2-1,many,.,TRBV29-1,CSVEAARAGTYNEQFF,TGCAGCGTTGAAGCCGCCCGGGCAGGGACCTACAATGAGCAGTTCTTC
TRBJ2-2,many,.,TRBV5-1,CASSLSTGSGELFF,TGCGCCAGCAGCTTGAGTACAGGATCAGGGGAGCTGTTTTTT
TRBJ2-5,many,TRBD1,TRBV29-1,CSVLQGRETQYF,TGCAGCGTGCTACAGGGGCGAGAGACCCAGTACTTC
TRBJ2-1,.,TRBD1,TRBV14,CASERDRASSYNEQFF,TGTGCCAGCGAGAGAGACAGGGCGAGCTCCTACAATGAGCAGTTCTTC
TRBJ2-1,many,.,TRBV3-1,CASSQQGGPTSFF,TGTGCCAGCAGCCAACAAGGGGGGCCTACCTCGTTCTTC